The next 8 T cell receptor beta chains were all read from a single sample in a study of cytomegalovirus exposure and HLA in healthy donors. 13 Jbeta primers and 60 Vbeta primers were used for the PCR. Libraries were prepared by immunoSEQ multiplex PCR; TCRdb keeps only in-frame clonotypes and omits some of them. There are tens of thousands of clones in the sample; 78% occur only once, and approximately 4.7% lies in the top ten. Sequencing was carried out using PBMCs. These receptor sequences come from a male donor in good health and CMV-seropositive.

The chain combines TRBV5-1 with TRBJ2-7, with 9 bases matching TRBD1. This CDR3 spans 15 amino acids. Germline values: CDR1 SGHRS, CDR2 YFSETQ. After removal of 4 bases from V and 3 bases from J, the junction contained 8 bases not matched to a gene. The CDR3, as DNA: TGCGCCAGCAGCCAAAACAGGGGGCAACTCTACGAGCAGTACTTC. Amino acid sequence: CASSQNRGQLYEQYF.

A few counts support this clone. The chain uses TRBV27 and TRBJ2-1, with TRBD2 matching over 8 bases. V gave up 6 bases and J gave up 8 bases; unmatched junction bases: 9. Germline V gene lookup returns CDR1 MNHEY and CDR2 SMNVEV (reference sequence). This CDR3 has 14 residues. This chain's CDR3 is CASRLSAGGDEQFF. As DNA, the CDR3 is TGTGCCAGCAGACTGAGCGCGGGGGGAGATGAGCAGTTCTTC.

CDR3 DNA: TGTGCCAGCAGCTCCGGGACAGGGGTGAAGAATTCACCCCTCCACTTT. Residues: CASSSGTGVKNSPLHF. This chain joins TRBV7-9 and TRBJ1-6; 10 positions agree with TRBD1. V lost 4 bases to trimming and J lost 7 bases; unmatched junction nucleotides: 7. CDR3 size: 16 residues. From germline, CDR1 is SEHNR and CDR2 FQNEAQ (reference sequence).

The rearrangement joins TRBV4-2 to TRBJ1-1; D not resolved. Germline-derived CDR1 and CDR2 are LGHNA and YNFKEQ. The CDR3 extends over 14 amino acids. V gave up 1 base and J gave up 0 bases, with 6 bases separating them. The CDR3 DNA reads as TGTGCCAGCAGCCAAGCGGGTTTGAACACTGAAGCTTTCTTT. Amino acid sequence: CASSQAGLNTEAFF.

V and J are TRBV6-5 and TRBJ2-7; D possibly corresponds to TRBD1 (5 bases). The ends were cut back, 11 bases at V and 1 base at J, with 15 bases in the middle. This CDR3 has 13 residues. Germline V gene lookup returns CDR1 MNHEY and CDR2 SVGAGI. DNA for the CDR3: TGTGCCGTACAGGACCCTGGGTCCTACGAGCAGTACTTC. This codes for CAVQDPGSYEQYF.

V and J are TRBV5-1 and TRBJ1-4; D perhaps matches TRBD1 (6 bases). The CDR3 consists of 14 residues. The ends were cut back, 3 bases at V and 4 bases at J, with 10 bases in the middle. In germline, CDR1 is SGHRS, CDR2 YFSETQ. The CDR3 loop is CASSSGHYNEKLFF. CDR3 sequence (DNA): TGCGCCAGCAGCTCGGGACACTATAATGAAAAACTGTTTTTT.

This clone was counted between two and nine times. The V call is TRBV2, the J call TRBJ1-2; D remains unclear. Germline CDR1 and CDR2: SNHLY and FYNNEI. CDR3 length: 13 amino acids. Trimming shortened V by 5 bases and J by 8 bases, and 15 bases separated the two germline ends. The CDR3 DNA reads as TGTGCCAGCAGTTCCGACGCGGGCGGAGGCTACACCTTC. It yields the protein CASSSDAGGGYTF.

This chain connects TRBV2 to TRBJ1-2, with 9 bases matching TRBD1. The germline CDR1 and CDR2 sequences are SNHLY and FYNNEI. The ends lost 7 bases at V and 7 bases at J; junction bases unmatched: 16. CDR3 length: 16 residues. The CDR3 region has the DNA TGTGCCAGCAAAAGGGACAGGGAACCCTCCGCCGGTGGCTACACCTTC. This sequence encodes CASKRDREPSAGGYTF.